Below are 17 T cell receptor beta chains sequenced from a single sample in a study of cytomegalovirus exposure and HLA in healthy donors. Produced via immunoSEQ multiplex PCR; TCRdb's table is partial and in-frame only. The sample has 330,000 or so clones, roughly 89% seen once. The sample consisted of PBMCs. Receptors were obtained from a woman between 18 and 29 years old in good health and CMV-seronegative.

The chain couples TRBV4-1 to TRBJ2-4; 7 bases fit TRBD1. The CDR3 is 14 residues long. Trimming at V came to 0 bases and at J to 13 bases, leaving 9 bases not matched to a gene. Looked up from germline, CDR1 is MGHRA and CDR2 is YSYEKL. As DNA, the CDR3 is TGCGCCAGCAGCCAAGAAGGGACAGCTGGCAGGCAGTACTTC. It codes for CASSQEGTAGRQYF.

This chain links TRBV14 with TRBJ1-4, with D perhaps matching TRBD1 (6 bases). The V gene's germline CDR1 is SGHDN and CDR2 FVKESK. The CDR3 extends over 16 amino acids. V lost 4 bases and J 0 bases, leaving 12 bases between the germline ends. The CDR3 bases are TGTGCCAGCAGCCCACGGACAGCCGCAACTAATGAAAAACTGTTTTTT. Protein product: CASSPRTAATNEKLFF. The full variable domain, with the rest looked up from reference TRBV14 and TRBJ1-4, is EAGVTQFPSHSVIEKGQTVTLRCDPISGHDNLYWYRRVMGKEIKFLLHFVKESKQDESGMPNNRFLAERTGGTYSTLKVQPAELEDSGVYFCASSPRTAATNEKLFFGSGTQLSVL.

This chain links TRBV7-2 with TRBJ1-2, with 9 bases that match TRBD1. CDR1 is SGHTA and CDR2 is FQGNSA in the germline V gene. The CDR3 spans 13 residues. V gave up 6 bases and J gave up 8 bases; unmatched junction bases: 7. CDR3 region: CASSLQGAGGYTF. The CDR3 nucleotides are TGTGCCAGCAGTCTACAGGGGGCGGGCGGCTACACCTTC.

The chain is built from TRBV27 and TRBJ2-2; D perhaps matches TRBD1 (6 bases). Trimming took 6 bases from V and 2 from J, leaving 13 bases between them. CDR3 length: 15 amino acids. CDR1 MNHEY and CDR2 SMNVEV come from the germline V gene (reference sequence). The CDR3 spells CASRLGTPNTGELFF. The CDR3 DNA sequence: TGTGCCAGCAGGTTAGGGACACCTAACACCGGGGAGCTGTTTTTT.

This chain connects TRBV5-1 to TRBJ2-5; 7 bases align to TRBD2. Per the germline V gene, CDR1 is SGHRS and CDR2 is YFSETQ. Losses at the gene ends were 1 base for V and 4 bases for J; bases not matched to a gene: 10. The CDR3 spans 16 residues. The CDR3 loop reads CASSLSYGEGGETQYF. The CDR3, as DNA: TGCGCCAGCAGCTTGTCTTACGGGGAGGGAGGAGAGACCCAGTACTTC.

This chain connects TRBV5-1 to TRBJ1-3; 9 bases fit TRBD1. The J segment lost 4 bases and the V segment lost 0 bases, leaving 2 bases of the junction unmatched. This CDR3 has 15 residues. Germline V gene data show CDR1 as SGHRS and CDR2 as YFSETQ. CDR3 in DNA: TGCGCCAGCAGCTTGGATACAGGGGGCGGAAACACCATATATTTT. This translates into CASSLDTGGGNTIYF.

The chain has TRBV13 and TRBJ1-2; D is unclear. The CDR3 loop spans 15 amino acids. Germline V gene lookup returns CDR1 PRHDT and CDR2 FYEKMQ (reference sequence). V was clipped by 2 bases and J by 4 bases, with 14 bases between them. CDR3 region: CASSLFALRIYGYTF. The CDR3 DNA reads TGTGCCAGCAGCTTATTCGCCTTGAGGATCTATGGCTACACCTTC.

The V call is TRBV5-1, the J call TRBJ2-3; the match to TRBD2 covers 11 bases. This CDR3 comprises 15 residues. After removal of 4 bases from V and 3 bases from J, the junction contained 4 bases not matched to a gene. Germline V lookup: CDR1 SGHRS, CDR2 YFSETQ. CDR3 region: CASSIAGGPTDTQYF. For the CDR3, the DNA is TGCGCCAGCAGCATAGCGGGAGGGCCAACAGATACGCAGTATTTT.

This chain connects TRBV9 to TRBJ2-3, with 10 bases fitting TRBD1. The J segment lost 2 bases and the V segment lost 4 bases, leaving 7 bases of the junction unmatched. CDR1 is SGDLS, CDR2 YYNGEE, per germline. The CDR3 sequence is 16 residues long. In DNA, the CDR3 is TGTGCCAGCAGCACTCGACAGGGGGCGACCACAGATACGCAGTATTTT. Its translation: CASSTRQGATTDTQYF. Filled out from reference TRBV9 and TRBJ2-3, the complete variable domain reads DSGVTQTPKHLITATGQRVTLRCSPRSGDLSVYWYQQSLDQGLQFLIQYYNGEERAKGNILERFSAQQFPDLHSELNLSSLELGDSALYFCASSTRQGATTDTQYFGPGTRLTVL.

This clone was picked up a small number of times. The genes are TRBV7-9 and TRBJ1-2; tentative D call: TRBD1 (5 bases). This CDR3 has 15 residues. Germline V CDR1 and CDR2: SEHNR, FQNEAQ (reference sequence). Trimming took 5 bases from V and 3 from J, leaving 16 bases between them. The chain's CDR3 is CASSRDSRMDYGYTF. CDR3 bases: TGTGCCAGCAGCAGGGACTCCAGGATGGACTATGGCTACACCTTC.

The V and J genes are TRBV10-3 and TRBJ1-1; 10 nucleotides align to TRBD1. The germline V gene encodes CDR1 ENHRY and CDR2 SYGVKD. The CDR3 covers 13 residues. V shed 6 bases, J shed 4 bases, and the junction held 2 bases outside the gene matches. CDR3 nucleotide sequence: TGTGCCATCAGATGGACAGGGGGCACTGAAGCTTTCTTT. This sequence encodes CAIRWTGGTEAFF.

The CDR3 protein is CASSIGQGPRTEQYF. CDR3 nucleotide sequence: TGTGCCAGTAGTATCGGACAGGGACCTCGAACTGAGCAGTACTTC. The rearrangement uses TRBV19 and TRBJ2-7; 8 bases are shared with TRBD1. Trimming at V came to 3 bases and at J to 7 bases, leaving 11 bases not matched to a gene. The V gene's germline CDR1 is LNHDA and CDR2 SQIVND (reference sequence). The CDR3 loop spans 15 amino acids.

V gene TRBV19 combines with J gene TRBJ2-3; 10 bases fit TRBD2. This CDR3 comprises 16 residues. Germline lookup yields CDR1 LNHDA and CDR2 SQIVND (reference sequence). J was trimmed by 2 bases and V by 5 bases; bases with no gene match: 7. The CDR3 DNA is TGTGCCAGTAGTCCGATGACTAGCGGGCACACAGATACGCAGTATTTT. It specifies CASSPMTSGHTDTQYF.

The chain employs TRBV6-6 and TRBJ1-5, with 8 bases lining up with TRBD1. This CDR3 contains 15 residues. V dropped 5 bases and J dropped 0; count of bases not matched to a gene: 3. Germline values: CDR1 MNHNY, CDR2 SVGAGI (reference sequence). CDR3 bases: TGTGCCAGCAGTGGGACAGGCGTTAGCAATCAGCCCCAGCATTTT. It codes for CASSGTGVSNQPQHF.

The chain couples TRBV5-6 to TRBJ1-2; 7 nucleotides match TRBD1. This CDR3 region has 14 residues. Germline values: CDR1 SGHDT, CDR2 YYEEEE. J gave up 3 bases and V 4 bases, and 6 bases lay outside the gene matches. The CDR3 sequence: CASSGDSTYYGYTF. CDR3 nucleotides: TGTGCCAGCAGCGGGGACAGCACATACTATGGCTACACCTTC.

J is TRBJ1-2 and V is TRBV7-2; TRBD1 agrees at 7 bases. CDR1 and CDR2 from the germline V gene are SGHTA and FQGNSA. V was clipped by 2 bases and J by 3 bases; unmatched bases: 6. The CDR3 covers 15 residues. Here the CDR3 DNA reads TGTGCCAGCAGCTTAAGACAGGGTTCCGACTATGGCTACACCTTC. This translates into CASSLRQGSDYGYTF. Using reference TRBV7-2 and TRBJ1-2 for the parts outside the CDR3, the full variable domain is GAGVSQSPSNKVTEKGKDVELRCDPISGHTALYWYRQSLGQGLEFLIYFQGNSAPDKSGLPSDRFSAERTGGSVSTLTIQRTQQEDSAVYLCASSLRQGSDYGYTFGSGTRLTVV.

The chain links TRBV5-6 to TRBJ2-7, with 10 bases fitting TRBD1. The CDR3 has 16 residues. Germline loops: CDR1 SGHDT, CDR2 YYEEEE. J gave up 4 bases and V 4 bases, and 11 bases lay outside the gene matches. The CDR3 nucleotides are TGTGCCAGCAGCCCCTCTCCGGGACAGGGGCTGTACGAGCAGTACTTC. It specifies CASSPSPGQGLYEQYF.